This TCR beta chain derives from a study of blood T cell repertoires in COVID-19. About the study: The analysed material was cDNA or gDNA that came from T cells, B-cell-depleted T cells, or PBMCs.

In terms of age and location, participants ranged from about 18 to 89 years and lived in about 25 US areas. Clinical histories supplied by participants themselves formed the basis of cohort assignment. All recovered Cohort 3 donors got two negative PCRs, got clearance, or saw symptom resolution. Libraries were prepared by immunoSEQ multiplex PCR; TCRdb keeps only in-frame clonotypes and omits some of them. The repertoire holds approximately 490,000 clones, more than 85% seen once, with 8.3% in the top ten. In germline, CDR1 is KGHDR, CDR2 SFDVKD. V lost 1 base to trimming and J lost 5 bases; unmatched junction nucleotides: 4. CDR3 length: 16 amino acids.

Sequencing was done on a sample of PBMCs or T cells enriched from blood (not recorded which). The rearrangement uses TRBV24-1 and TRBJ2-2; 9 positions agree with TRBD1. The source is a woman aged 60-75 years who had recovered from COVID-19. The CDR3 sequence is CATSDFRDRATGELFF. CDR3 nucleotide sequence: TGTGCCACCAGTGATTTTAGGGACAGGGCAACCGGGGAGCTGTTTTTT.